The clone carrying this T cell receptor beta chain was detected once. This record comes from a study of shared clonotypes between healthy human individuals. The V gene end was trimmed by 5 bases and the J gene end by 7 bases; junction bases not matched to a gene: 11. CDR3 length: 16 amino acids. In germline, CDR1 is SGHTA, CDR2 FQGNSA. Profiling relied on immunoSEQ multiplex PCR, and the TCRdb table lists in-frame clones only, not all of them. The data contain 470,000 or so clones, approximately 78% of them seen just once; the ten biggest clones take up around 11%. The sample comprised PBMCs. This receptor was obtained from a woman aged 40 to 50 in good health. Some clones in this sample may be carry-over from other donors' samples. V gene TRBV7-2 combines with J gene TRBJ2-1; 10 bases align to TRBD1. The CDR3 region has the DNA TGTGCCAGCAGCATTGGACGACAGGGGGCGGGGAATGAGCAGTTCTTC. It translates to CASSIGRQGAGNEQFF.